These 17 T cell receptor beta chains came from one sample sequenced in a study of cytomegalovirus exposure and HLA in healthy donors. Use of 60 Vbeta and 13 Jbeta primers characterized the PCR. TCRdb keeps only in-frame clones here, not all; method: immunoSEQ multiplex PCR. Of about 110,000 clones listed, 55% to 75% were seen once; the top ten hold about 8.2%. The sample consisted of PBMCs. Receptor source: a woman in her thirties or forties in good health and CMV-seropositive.

The V gene is TRBV5-1, the J gene TRBJ2-5; the D gene is possibly TRBD2 (6 bases). The germline V gene has CDR1 SGHRS and CDR2 YFSETQ. V lost 4 bases and J 1 base, leaving 14 bases between the germline ends. CDR3 length: 15 amino acids. The CDR3 protein is CASSPPRGSQETQYF. In DNA form, the CDR3 reads TGCGCCAGCAGCCCCCCTCGGGGGTCCCAAGAGACCCAGTACTTC.

V and J are TRBV27 and TRBJ2-1, with a weak D call TRBD1 (6 bases). The CDR3 is 13 residues long. CDR1 is MNHEY, CDR2 SMNVEV, per germline (reference sequence). V was clipped by 8 bases and J by 7 bases, with 15 bases between them. As DNA, the CDR3 is TGTGCCAGCTCCTCAGGGCAGGGGAATGAGCAGTTCTTC. This encodes CASSSGQGNEQFF.

The rearrangement joins TRBV9 to TRBJ2-1, with TRBD2 matching over 7 bases. CDR1 is SGDLS and CDR2 is YYNGEE in the germline V gene. This CDR3 region has 14 residues. J was trimmed by 3 bases and V by 4 bases; bases with no gene match: 4. The CDR3 sequence: CASSPPGGYNEQFF. The CDR3 DNA reads TGTGCCAGCAGCCCGCCGGGGGGCTACAATGAGCAGTTCTTC.

The chain joins TRBV9 to TRBJ1-6; tentatively, D is TRBD1 (5 bases). This CDR3 is 16 amino acids long. Trimming shortened V by 4 bases and J by 8 bases, and 19 bases separated the two germline ends. In germline, CDR1 is SGDLS, CDR2 YYNGEE. The CDR3 sequence is CASSLGGGLGHSPLHF. Here the CDR3 DNA reads TGTGCCAGCAGCCTTGGGGGGGGACTAGGACATTCACCCCTCCACTTT.

The rearrangement uses TRBV2 and TRBJ2-5; 8 positions agree with TRBD2. This CDR3 is 15 amino acids long. CDR1 and CDR2 from the germline V gene are SNHLY and FYNNEI. J gave up 4 bases and V 4 bases, and 8 bases lay outside the gene matches. CDR3 amino acids: CASSVRRGDSETQYF. In nucleotides, the CDR3 is TGTGCCAGCAGTGTGCGGCGGGGGGACTCAGAGACCCAGTACTTC.

This chain joins TRBV6-5 and TRBJ1-1, with TRBD1 identical over 8 bases. V lost 4 bases to trimming and J lost 4 bases; unmatched junction nucleotides: 2. This CDR3 is 13 amino acids long. Germline values: CDR1 MNHEY, CDR2 SVGAGI. CDR3 in DNA: TGTGCCAGCAGTTTTACAGGGGGCACTGAAGCTTTCTTT. This codes for CASSFTGGTEAFF.

This clone appeared once. Mismatch with germline at one junction end may stem from a read error. Here the CDR3 reads CASSLARGAYERYF. In DNA, the CDR3 is TGTGCCAGCAGCTTAGCTAGGGGCGCCTACGAGCGGTACTTC. This sequence joins TRBV7-2 and TRBJ2-7, with D possibly being TRBD1 (5 bases). Germline CDR1 and CDR2: SGHTA and FQGNSA. The CDR3 extends over 14 amino acids.

This clone has only one observation. The chain has TRBV4-1 and TRBJ1-2; D is possibly TRBD1 (5 bases). The CDR3 sequence is 15 residues long. Germline V gene data show CDR1 as MGHRA and CDR2 as YSYEKL. The ends were cut back, 0 bases at V and 4 bases at J, with 12 bases in the middle. CDR3 residues: CASSQDQGIGYGYTF. The CDR3 DNA is TGCGCCAGCAGCCAAGATCAGGGCATAGGCTATGGCTACACCTTC.

V gene TRBV5-1 combines with J gene TRBJ1-2, with 7 nucleotides matching TRBD1. V lost 4 bases to trimming and J lost 2 bases; unmatched junction nucleotides: 5. This CDR3 comprises 14 residues. The germline V gene has CDR1 SGHRS and CDR2 YFSETQ. In DNA form, the CDR3 reads TGCGCCAGCAGCGTCGCACAGGGGAACTATGGCTACACCTTC. It encodes CASSVAQGNYGYTF.

The CDR3 is CASSQEANSPLHF. The CDR3 DNA follows: TGCGCCAGCAGCCAAGAGGCCAATTCACCCCTCCACTTT. This chain links TRBV4-3 with TRBJ1-6, with no clear D. There are 13 residues in the CDR3. Trimming took 0 bases from V and 7 from J, leaving 4 bases between them. Germline CDR1 is LGHNA and CDR2 is YSLEER.

This rearrangement joins TRBV5-1 to TRBJ2-3; 9 positions match TRBD2. The junction had 4 bases not matched to a gene; V was cut back by 5 bases and J by 0 bases. Germline values: CDR1 SGHRS, CDR2 YFSETQ. CDR3 size: 15 residues. CDR3 region: CASRASGVSTDTQYF. The DNA for the CDR3 is TGCGCCAGCAGGGCTAGCGGGGTTAGCACAGATACGCAGTATTTT.

This rearrangement joins TRBV29-1 to TRBJ2-7; the D gene is possibly TRBD1 (6 bases). Germline lookup yields CDR1 SQVTM and CDR2 ANQGSEA. V was pared by 7 bases and J by 7 bases, with 20 bases between. The CDR3 covers 13 residues. Here the CDR3 reads CSARRGAYEEQYF. The CDR3 coding sequence is TGCAGCGCCCGCAGGGGAGCCTACGAGGAGCAGTACTTC.

The chain uses TRBV27 and TRBJ1-4; no clear D. Germline values: CDR1 MNHEY, CDR2 SMNVEV (reference sequence). The V end lost 6 bases, the J end lost 4 bases, and 12 bases lay between the germline ends. The CDR3 consists of 14 residues. The CDR3 bases are TGTGCCAGCAGGCCTCTAGAGATTAATGAAAAACTGTTTTTT. It codes for CASRPLEINEKLFF.

This rearrangement joins TRBV7-9 to TRBJ1-1; D is possibly TRBD1 (6 bases). V lost 4 bases and J lost 4, with 10 bases in between. Germline V gene lookup returns CDR1 SEHNR and CDR2 FQNEAQ (reference sequence). CDR3 length equals 13 residues. The CDR3 loop reads CASSSQGGTEAFF. CDR3 coding DNA: TGTGCCAGCAGCTCCCAAGGGGGCACTGAAGCTTTCTTT.

Only one count was recorded for this clone. The chain uses TRBV5-4 and TRBJ1-1, with 9 positions matching TRBD1. This CDR3 is 15 amino acids long. The V gene's germline CDR1 is SGHNT and CDR2 YYREEE (reference sequence). Trimming took 3 bases from V and 0 from J; bases not matched to a gene: 3. Written as DNA, the CDR3 is TGTGCCAGCAGCTACGGGACAGGGTTGAACACTGAAGCTTTCTTT. The encoded protein is CASSYGTGLNTEAFF.

The chain links TRBV27 to TRBJ1-1, with 7 bases lining up with TRBD1. The V gene's germline CDR1 is MNHEY and CDR2 SMNVEV (reference sequence). The CDR3 is made up of 15 amino acids. Losses at the gene ends were 2 bases for V and 4 bases for J; bases not matched to a gene: 7. The DNA of the CDR3 is TGTGCCAGCAGTTTAGCACAGACAGGGAGCACTGAAGCTTTCTTT. Translation gives CASSLAQTGSTEAFF.

The rearrangement joins TRBV10-3 to TRBJ2-5; 9 positions match TRBD1. CDR1 is ENHRY, CDR2 SYGVKD, per germline. Trimming at V came to 4 bases and at J to 5 bases, leaving 8 bases not matched to a gene. This CDR3 has 15 residues. The CDR3 nucleotides are TGTGCCATCAGTGGCGGGGACAGGGAGCGCGAGACCCAGTACTTC. The encoded protein is CAISGGDRERETQYF.